These 16 T cell receptor beta chains share one sample of origin, sequenced in a study of blood T cell repertoires in COVID-19. Sequencing used immunoSEQ multiplex PCR; TCRdb keeps in-frame clones, though not all of them. The sample has roughly 350,000 clones, under 95% seen once. Sequencing was carried out using peripheral blood. All receptors come from a woman aged 18-29 years who had recovered from COVID-19.

This clone appeared once. This chain uses TRBV7-2 with TRBJ2-3; the D gene is possibly TRBD1 (6 bases). This CDR3 is 15 amino acids long. V lost 4 bases, J lost 4 bases, and 15 bases lay in between. Germline V CDR1 and CDR2: SGHTA, FQGNSA. CDR3 coding DNA: TGTGCCAGCAGCTCACAGTGGGGGCGCGCAGATACGCAGTATTTT. Its protein is CASSSQWGRADTQYF.

The rearrangement uses TRBV27 and TRBJ2-5; TRBD2 matches at 8 bases. The CDR3 has 15 amino acids. Trimming cost V 2 bases and J 12 bases; bases outside gene matches: 14. In germline, CDR1 is MNHEY, CDR2 SMNVEV (reference sequence). The CDR3 spells CASSLARSAGGRKYF. The CDR3, as DNA: TGTGCCAGCAGTTTAGCCCGTAGCGCGGGAGGCCGAAAGTACTTC.

The chain recombines TRBV10-3 with TRBJ2-5; D is possibly TRBD1 (5 bases). This CDR3 is 16 amino acids long. CDR1 and CDR2 (germline): ENHRY, SYGVKD. The V and J ends lost 2 bases and 5 bases respectively, with 18 bases between them. The CDR3 nucleotides are TGTGCCATCAGTGAGGGGCCGACAGTGGAGTTGGAGACCCAGTACTTC. It is translated as CAISEGPTVELETQYF.

The V and J genes are TRBV9 and TRBJ2-2; D is unclear. Trimming stripped 3 bases from V and 1 base from J, with 10 bases between. The length of the CDR3 is 15 residues. CDR1 and CDR2 from the germline V gene are SGDLS and YYNGEE. CDR3 protein: CASSGGGGNTGELFF. The CDR3 DNA follows: TGTGCCAGCAGCGGAGGTGGTGGGAACACCGGGGAGCTGTTTTTT. The full variable domain, with the rest looked up from reference TRBV9 and TRBJ2-2, is DSGVTQTPKHLITATGQRVTLRCSPRSGDLSVYWYQQSLDQGLQFLIQYYNGEERAKGNILERFSAQQFPDLHSELNLSSLELGDSALYFCASSGGGGNTGELFFGEGSRLTVL.

In its sample, this clone was seen once. J is TRBJ1-4 and V is TRBV7-6; 10 bases agree with TRBD1. The CDR3 extends over 15 amino acids. CDR1 and CDR2 from the germline V gene are SGHVS and FNYEAQ. The V and J ends lost 4 bases and 7 bases, in that order; junction bases with no gene match: 6. CDR3 residues: CASSSAGTGAEKLFF. Written as DNA, the CDR3 is TGTGCCAGCAGCTCTGCCGGGACAGGGGCTGAAAAACTGTTTTTT.

This clone showed up just once. The same CDR3 arises from other DNA sequences in this sample as well. The V call is TRBV19, the J call TRBJ1-3; D not resolved. V shed 1 base and J shed 0 bases, with 7 bases lying between them. The CDR3 consists of 15 residues. Germline CDR1 and CDR2: LNHDA and SQIVND (reference sequence). The CDR3 region is CASSIGRSSGNTIYF. In DNA form, the CDR3 reads TGTGCCAGTAGTATAGGCCGGAGCTCTGGAAACACCATATATTTT.

The V call is TRBV19, the J call TRBJ2-4, with a tentative D call TRBD1 (5 bases). The CDR3 is made up of 17 amino acids. CDR1 LNHDA and CDR2 SQIVND come from the germline V gene (reference sequence). V lost 0 bases to trimming and J lost 2 bases, with 14 bases between them. CDR3 region: CASSIDAPTGSKNIQYF. The CDR3 nucleotides are TGTGCCAGTAGTATAGATGCCCCAACAGGTTCCAAAAACATTCAGTACTTC.

The rearrangement joins TRBV6-2 or TRBV6-3 to TRBJ1-2; 7 bases line up with TRBD1. The V gene end was trimmed by 7 bases and the J gene end by 7 bases; junction bases not matched to a gene: 15. This CDR3 contains 15 residues. Germline CDR1 MNHEY, CDR2 SVGEGT. This chain's CDR3 is CASTPQPRGLSGYTF. The DNA of the CDR3 is TGTGCCAGCACCCCCCAACCGAGGGGGCTATCTGGCTACACCTTC.

This clone was seen a single time. The chain uses TRBV11-2 and TRBJ1-2, with D hard to call. Germline assignment: CDR1 SGHAT and CDR2 FQNNGV. The CDR3 contains 16 residues. The ends were cut back, 1 base at V and 8 bases at J, with 20 bases in the middle. CDR3 protein: CASSLAVPRITKGYTF. The CDR3 nucleotides read TGTGCCAGCAGCTTAGCTGTCCCCAGGATAACAAAGGGCTACACCTTC.

The rearrangement uses TRBV7-9 and TRBJ2-3, with TRBD2 matching over 11 bases. Germline V gene sequence: CDR1 SEHNR, CDR2 FQNEAQ (reference sequence). The length of the CDR3 is 16 residues. Trimming removed 5 bases from V and 3 bases from J; junction bases left unmatched: 7. Here the CDR3 DNA reads TGTGCCAGCAGCCCAGGGACTAGCGGTATGACAGATACGCAGTATTTT. Its translation: CASSPGTSGMTDTQYF.

The chain recombines TRBV5-4 with TRBJ2-5; TRBD2 aligns across 9 bases. This CDR3 contains 17 residues. V was clipped by 4 bases and J by 5 bases; unmatched bases: 15. Germline CDR1 is SGHNT and CDR2 is YYREEE (reference sequence). As DNA, the CDR3 is TGTGCCAGCAGCCCCGGCGGTAGCGGGAGCAAGGCGGAGACCCAGTACTTC. Translated: CASSPGGSGSKAETQYF. Drawing the rest from reference TRBV5-4 and TRBJ2-5, the complete variable domain is ETGVTQSPTHLIKTRGQQVTLRCSSQSGHNTVSWYQQALGQGPQFIFQYYREEENGRGNFPPRFSGLQFPNYSSELNVNALELDDSALYLCASSPGGSGSKAETQYFGPGTRLLVL.

V and J are TRBV5-1 and TRBJ1-6; 8 bases are shared with TRBD1. The CDR3 runs to 17 residues. The V gene end was trimmed by 4 bases and the J gene end by 5 bases; junction bases not matched to a gene: 11. Germline V gene data show CDR1 as SGHRS and CDR2 as YFSETQ. The CDR3 DNA is TGCGCCAGCAGCCTCAGAACAGGGGGGAGGGATAATTCACCCCTCCACTTT. It codes for CASSLRTGGRDNSPLHF. Variable domain in full (rest from reference TRBV5-1 and TRBJ1-6): KAGVTQTPRYLIKTRGQQVTLSCSPISGHRSVSWYQQTPGQGLQFLFEYFSETQRNKGNFPGRFSGRQFSNSRSEMNVSTLELGDSALYLCASSLRTGGRDNSPLHFGNGTRLTVT.

On this clone itself: Other nucleotide sequences from this sample produce the same CDR3. This sequence joins TRBV18 and TRBJ1-2, with TRBD1 matching over 8 bases. Germline assignment: CDR1 KGHSH and CDR2 LQKENI. Losses at the gene ends were 2 bases for V and 4 bases for J; bases not matched to a gene: 0. The CDR3 sequence is 13 residues long. The CDR3 coding sequence is TGTGCCAGCTCACCAACAGGGGGCTATGGCTACACCTTC. It yields the protein CASSPTGGYGYTF. The entire variable domain, with the rest obtained from reference TRBV18 and TRBJ1-2, is as follows: NAGVMQNPRHLVRRRGQEARLRCSPMKGHSHVYWYRQLPEEGLKFMVYLQKENIIDESGMPKERFSAEFPKEGPSILRIQQVVRGDSAAYFCASSPTGGYGYTFGSGTRLTVV.

The gene calls are TRBV28 and TRBJ1-6; TRBD1 might be the D (5 bases). CDR3 length: 16 residues. Germline V gene lookup returns CDR1 MDHEN and CDR2 SYDVKM. Trimming left V 2 bases short and J 6 bases short, with 14 bases between. The CDR3 DNA follows: TGTGCCAGCAGTTTACTCCAGGGCCCGAGTAATTCACCCCTCCACTTT. Protein: CASSLLQGPSNSPLHF.

J is TRBJ2-1 and V is TRBV10-3; 16 nucleotides line up with TRBD2. Per germline, CDR1 ENHRY and CDR2 SYGVKD. V lost 2 bases, J lost 0 bases, and 4 bases stayed unmatched. CDR3 length equals 19 residues. The CDR3 DNA sequence: TGTGCCATCAGTGAGCGGGGGACTAGCGGGAGGGACTCCTACAATGAGCAGTTCTTC. This codes for CAISERGTSGRDSYNEQFF.

J is TRBJ1-6 and V is TRBV7-9, with D possibly being TRBD1 (5 bases). The germline V gene has CDR1 SEHNR and CDR2 FQNEAQ (reference sequence). The CDR3 spans 17 residues. Trimming took 4 bases from V and 5 from J, leaving 18 bases between them. The CDR3 nucleotides read TGTGCCAGCAGCTCGACAGTATCCTGGTCTAATAATTCACCCCTCCACTTT. Translated: CASSSTVSWSNNSPLHF. The full variable domain, rest sourced from reference TRBV7-9 and TRBJ1-6, is DTGVSQNPRHKITKRGQNVTFRCDPISEHNRLYWYRQTLGQGPEFLTYFQNEAQLEKSRLLSDRFSAERPKGSFSTLEIQRTEQGDSAMYLCASSSTVSWSNNSPLHFGNGTRLTVT.